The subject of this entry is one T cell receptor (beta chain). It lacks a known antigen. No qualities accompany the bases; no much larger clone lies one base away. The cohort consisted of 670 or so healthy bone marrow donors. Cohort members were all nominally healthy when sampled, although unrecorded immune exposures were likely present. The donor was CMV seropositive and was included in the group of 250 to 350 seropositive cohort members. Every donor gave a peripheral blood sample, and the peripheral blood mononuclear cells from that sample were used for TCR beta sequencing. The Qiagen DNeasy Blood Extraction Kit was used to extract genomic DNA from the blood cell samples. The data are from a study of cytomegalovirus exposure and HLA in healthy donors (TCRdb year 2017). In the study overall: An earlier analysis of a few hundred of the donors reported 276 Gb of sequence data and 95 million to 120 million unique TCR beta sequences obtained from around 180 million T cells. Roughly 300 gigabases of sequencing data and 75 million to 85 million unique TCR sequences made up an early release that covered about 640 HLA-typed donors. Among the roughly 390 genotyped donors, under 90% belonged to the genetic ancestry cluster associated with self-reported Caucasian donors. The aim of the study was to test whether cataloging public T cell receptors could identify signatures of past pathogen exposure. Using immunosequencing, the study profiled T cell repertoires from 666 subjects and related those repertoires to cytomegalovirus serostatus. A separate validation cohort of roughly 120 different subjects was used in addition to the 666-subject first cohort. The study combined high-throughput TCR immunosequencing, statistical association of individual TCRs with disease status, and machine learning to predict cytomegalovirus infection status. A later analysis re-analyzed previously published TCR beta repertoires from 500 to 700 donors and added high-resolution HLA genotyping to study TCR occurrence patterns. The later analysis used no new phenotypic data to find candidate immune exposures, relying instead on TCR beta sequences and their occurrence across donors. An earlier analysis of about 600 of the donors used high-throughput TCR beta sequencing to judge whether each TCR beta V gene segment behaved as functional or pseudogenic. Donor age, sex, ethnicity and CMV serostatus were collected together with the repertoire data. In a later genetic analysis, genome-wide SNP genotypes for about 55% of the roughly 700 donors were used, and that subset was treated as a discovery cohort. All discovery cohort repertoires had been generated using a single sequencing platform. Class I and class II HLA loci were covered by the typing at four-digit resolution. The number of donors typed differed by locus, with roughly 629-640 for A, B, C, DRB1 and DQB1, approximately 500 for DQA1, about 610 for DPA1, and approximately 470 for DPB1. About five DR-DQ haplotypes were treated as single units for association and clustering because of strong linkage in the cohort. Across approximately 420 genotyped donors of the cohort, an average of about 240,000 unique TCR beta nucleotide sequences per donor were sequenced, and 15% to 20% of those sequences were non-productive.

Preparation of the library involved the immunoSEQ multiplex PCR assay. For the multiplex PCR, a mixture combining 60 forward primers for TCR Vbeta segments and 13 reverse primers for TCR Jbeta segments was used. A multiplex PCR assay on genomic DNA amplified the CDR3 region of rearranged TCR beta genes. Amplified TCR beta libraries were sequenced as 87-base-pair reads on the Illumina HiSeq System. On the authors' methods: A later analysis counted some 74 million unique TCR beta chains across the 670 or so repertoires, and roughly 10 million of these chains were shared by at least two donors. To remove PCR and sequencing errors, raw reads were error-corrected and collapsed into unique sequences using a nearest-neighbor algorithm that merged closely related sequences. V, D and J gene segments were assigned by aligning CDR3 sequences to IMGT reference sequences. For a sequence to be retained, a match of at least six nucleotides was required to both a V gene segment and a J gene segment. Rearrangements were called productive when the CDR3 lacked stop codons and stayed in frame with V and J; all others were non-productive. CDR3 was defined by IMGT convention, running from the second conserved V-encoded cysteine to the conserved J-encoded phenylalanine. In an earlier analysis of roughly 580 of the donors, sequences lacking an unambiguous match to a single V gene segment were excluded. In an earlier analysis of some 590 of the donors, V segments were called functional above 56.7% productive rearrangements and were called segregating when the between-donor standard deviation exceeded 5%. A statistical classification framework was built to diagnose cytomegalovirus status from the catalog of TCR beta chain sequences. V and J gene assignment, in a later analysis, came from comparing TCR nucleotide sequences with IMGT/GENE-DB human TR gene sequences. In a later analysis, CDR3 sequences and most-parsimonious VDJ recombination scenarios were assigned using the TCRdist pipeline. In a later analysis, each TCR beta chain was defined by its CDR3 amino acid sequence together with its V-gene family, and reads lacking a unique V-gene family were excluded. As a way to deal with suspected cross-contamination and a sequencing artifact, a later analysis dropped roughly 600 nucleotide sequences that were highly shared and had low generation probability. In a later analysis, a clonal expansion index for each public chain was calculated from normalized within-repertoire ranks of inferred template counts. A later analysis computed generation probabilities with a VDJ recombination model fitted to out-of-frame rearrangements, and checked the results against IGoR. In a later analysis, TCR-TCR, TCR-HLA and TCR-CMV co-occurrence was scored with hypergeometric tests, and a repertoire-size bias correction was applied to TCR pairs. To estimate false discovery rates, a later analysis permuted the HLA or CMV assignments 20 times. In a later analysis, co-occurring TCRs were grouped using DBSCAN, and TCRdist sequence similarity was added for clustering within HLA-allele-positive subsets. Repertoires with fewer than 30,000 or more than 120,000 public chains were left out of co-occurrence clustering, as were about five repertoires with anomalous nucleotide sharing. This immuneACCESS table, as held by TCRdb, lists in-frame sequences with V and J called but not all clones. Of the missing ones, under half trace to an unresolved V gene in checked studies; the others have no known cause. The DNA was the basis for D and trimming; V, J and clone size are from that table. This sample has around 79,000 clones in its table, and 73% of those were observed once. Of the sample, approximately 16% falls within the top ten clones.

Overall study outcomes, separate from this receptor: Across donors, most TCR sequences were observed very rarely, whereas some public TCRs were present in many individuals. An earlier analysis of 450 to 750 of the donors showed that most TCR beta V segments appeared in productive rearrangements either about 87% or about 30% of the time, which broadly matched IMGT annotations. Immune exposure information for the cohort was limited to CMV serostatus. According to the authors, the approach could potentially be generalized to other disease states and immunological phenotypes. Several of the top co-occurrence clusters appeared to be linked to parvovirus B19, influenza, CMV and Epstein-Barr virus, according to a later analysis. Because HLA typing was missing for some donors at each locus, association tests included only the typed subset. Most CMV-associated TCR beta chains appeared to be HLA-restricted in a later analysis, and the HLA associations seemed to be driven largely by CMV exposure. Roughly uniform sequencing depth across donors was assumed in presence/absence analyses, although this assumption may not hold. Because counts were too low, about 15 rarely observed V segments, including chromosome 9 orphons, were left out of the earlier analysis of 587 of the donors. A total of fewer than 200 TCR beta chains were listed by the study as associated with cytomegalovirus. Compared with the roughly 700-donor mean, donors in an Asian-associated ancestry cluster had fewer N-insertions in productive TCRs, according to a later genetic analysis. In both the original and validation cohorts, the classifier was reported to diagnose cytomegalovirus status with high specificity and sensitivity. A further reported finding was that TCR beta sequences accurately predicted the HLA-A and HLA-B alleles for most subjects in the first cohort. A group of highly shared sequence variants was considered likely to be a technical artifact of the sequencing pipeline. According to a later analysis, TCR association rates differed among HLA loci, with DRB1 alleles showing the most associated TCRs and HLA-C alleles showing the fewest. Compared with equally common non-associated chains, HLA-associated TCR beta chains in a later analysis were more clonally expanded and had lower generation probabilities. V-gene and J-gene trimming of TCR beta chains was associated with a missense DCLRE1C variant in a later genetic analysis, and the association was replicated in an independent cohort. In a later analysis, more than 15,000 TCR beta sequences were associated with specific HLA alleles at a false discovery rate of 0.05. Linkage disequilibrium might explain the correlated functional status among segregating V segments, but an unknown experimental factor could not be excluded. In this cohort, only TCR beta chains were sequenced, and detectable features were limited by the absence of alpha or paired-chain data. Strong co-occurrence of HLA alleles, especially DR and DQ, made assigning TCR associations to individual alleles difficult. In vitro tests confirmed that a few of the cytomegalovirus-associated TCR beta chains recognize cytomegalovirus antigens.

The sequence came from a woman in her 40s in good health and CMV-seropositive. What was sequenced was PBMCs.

DNA sequence: TGCGCCAGCAGTGTTAACAGGGCCTACGAGCAGTACTTC. The encoded protein is CASSVNRAYEQYF. This sequence uses TRBV10-2 and TRBJ2-7; a weak D assignment points to TRBD1 (6 bases agree). Looking up the germline V gene yields CDR1 WSHSY and CDR2 SAAADI. At the junction V is shortened by 4 bases and J by 2 bases, with 9 bases in between. The CDR3 starts with the cysteine, ends with the phenylalanine, and has 13 residues. Just the 39-base CDR3 DNA is kept, in frame starting at base 1.